The 26 T cell receptor beta chains in this list originate from one sample, sequenced in a study of identifying expanded T cells in peripheral blood (dated by TCRdb to between 2018 and 2021). Library creation used the immunoSEQ multiplex PCR assay. TCRdb obtained this table from immuneACCESS and retained in-frame rearrangements with V and J assigned. These tables miss some clones; where compared with another copy, unresolved V genes account for less than half of the shortfall, and the remainder is unexplained. The sample profile shows around 99,000 clones; 88% of them were found once. The top ten clonotypes cover just under 8.5% of the sample. The sequenced material came from blood. Source of these receptors: a person aged 18 to 69 in good health.

Only one count was recorded for this clone. V is TRBV5-1 and J is TRBJ2-7; 8 nucleotides match TRBD2. The CDR3 loop spans 16 amino acids. J lost 2 bases, V lost 4 bases, and 11 bases had no gene match. The germline CDR1 and CDR2 sequences are SGHRS and YFSETQ. In nucleotides, the CDR3 is TGCGCCAGCAGCCCCGGTGATAGCGGGATCCCCTACGAGCAGTACTTC. It is translated as CASSPGDSGIPYEQYF.

The J gene is TRBJ2-7, the V gene TRBV10-3, with 11 bases fitting TRBD1. The CDR3 is 14 amino acids. V shed 7 bases, J shed 5 bases, and the junction held 7 bases outside the gene matches. Germline V CDR1 and CDR2: ENHRY, SYGVKD. This CDR3 is CAITQGQGVNEQYF. In DNA form, the CDR3 reads TGTGCCATCACTCAGGGACAGGGGGTCAACGAGCAGTACTTC.

This clone was seen just once. J is TRBJ1-4 and V is TRBV5-1, with 8 positions matching TRBD1. This CDR3 contains 16 residues. Germline V gives CDR1 SGHRS, CDR2 YFSETQ. J gave up 12 bases and V 4 bases, and 17 bases lay outside the gene matches. The chain's CDR3 is CASSVADQGALGELFF. The CDR3 DNA is TGCGCCAGCAGCGTTGCGGACCAGGGGGCGCTTGGGGAACTGTTTTTT.

The gene calls are TRBV7-2 and TRBJ2-3, with TRBD2 matching 7 bases. Germline V gives CDR1 SGHTA, CDR2 FQGNSA. CDR3 size: 14 residues. Trimming removed 3 bases from V and 4 bases from J; junction bases left unmatched: 4. CDR3 amino acids: CASSLVAGPDTQYF. In DNA form, the CDR3 reads TGTGCCAGCAGCTTGGTAGCGGGCCCAGATACGCAGTATTTT.

This chain uses TRBV7-9 with TRBJ2-3; tentative D call: TRBD2 (5 bases). Germline CDR1 reads SEHNR; CDR2 reads FQNEAQ (reference sequence). CDR3 length: 16 residues. V was trimmed by 5 bases and J by 6 bases, leaving 21 bases between them. The CDR3 protein is CASSPRRLERADTQYF. CDR3 coding DNA: TGTGCCAGCAGCCCCCGGCGGCTCGAGAGGGCCGATACGCAGTATTTT.

The chain has TRBV7-8 and TRBJ1-3; the D is unclear. V gave up 5 bases and J gave up 0 bases, with 17 bases separating them. Germline CDR1 SGHVS, CDR2 FQNEAQ. The CDR3 is 17 amino acids. The CDR3 sequence is CASSLTDFAFSGNTIYF. The CDR3, as DNA: TGTGCCAGCAGCCTCACGGATTTCGCGTTCTCTGGAAACACCATATATTTT.

The V call is TRBV7-2, the J call TRBJ2-7, with 8 bases lining up with TRBD2. Per the germline V gene, CDR1 is SGHTA and CDR2 is FQGNSA. The CDR3 runs to 18 residues. After removal of 7 bases from V and 2 bases from J, the junction contained 19 bases not matched to a gene. The CDR3 spells CASTPGVGRGEVPYEQYF. Here the CDR3 DNA reads TGTGCCAGCACTCCCGGGGTGGGGCGGGGGGAGGTACCCTACGAGCAGTACTTC.

The V call is TRBV16, the J call TRBJ2-7, with D perhaps TRBD1 (6 bases). CDR3 length equals 14 residues. CDR1 and CDR2 (germline): KGHSY, FQNENV. V lost 1 base and J lost 2, with 9 bases in between. The CDR3, as DNA: TGTGCCAGCAGCCAATGGGACACTCCCTACGAGCAGTACTTC. It yields the protein CASSQWDTPYEQYF. Drawing the rest from reference TRBV16 and TRBJ2-7, the complete variable domain is GEEVAQTPKHLVRGEGQKAKLYCAPIKGHSYVFWYQQVLKNEFKFLISFQNENVFDETGMPKERFSAKCLPNSPCSLEIQATKLEDSAVYFCASSQWDTPYEQYFGPGTRLTVT.

The CDR3 loop reads CASSMVATSSYNEQFF. Written as DNA, the CDR3 is TGTGCCAGTAGTATGGTAGCGACAAGCTCCTACAATGAGCAGTTCTTC. V usage is TRBV19 and J usage is TRBJ2-1; D perhaps matches TRBD2 (5 bases). This CDR3 comprises 16 residues. CDR1 LNHDA and CDR2 SQIVND come from the germline V gene (reference sequence). V lost 3 bases and J lost 0, with 12 bases in between.

The rearrangement uses TRBV20-1 and TRBJ2-2; D remains ambiguous. Trimming removed 5 bases at V and 5 bases at J, with 6 bases between. In germline, CDR1 is DFQATT, CDR2 SNEGSKA (reference sequence). The CDR3 is 11 amino acids. The CDR3 here is CSAPDTGELFF. Written as DNA, the CDR3 is TGCAGTGCTCCGGATACCGGGGAGCTGTTTTTT.

The rearrangement joins TRBV6-5 to TRBJ1-3, with D tentatively TRBD1 (5 bases). The CDR3 runs 15 residues. V was trimmed by 6 bases and J by 4 bases, leaving 16 bases between them. Germline CDR1 is MNHEY and CDR2 is SVGAGI. The DNA of the CDR3 is TGTGCCAGCAGCCAAGGGACGTACGCAGGAAACACCATATATTTT. It yields the protein CASSQGTYAGNTIYF.

The rearrangement links TRBV29-1 to TRBJ1-2, with D unclear. V was shortened by 1 base and J by 4 bases, with 7 bases between the two germline ends. Germline V gene lookup returns CDR1 SQVTM and CDR2 ANQGSEA. The CDR3 consists of 12 residues. Here the CDR3 DNA reads TGCAGCGTTGAAGTACGGAGCTATGGCTACACCTTC. As protein: CSVEVRSYGYTF. Supplemented by reference TRBV29-1 and TRBJ1-2, the full variable domain reads SAVISQKPSRDICQRGTSLTIQCQVDSQVTMMFWYRQQPGQSLTLIATANQGSEATYESGFVIDKFPISRPNLTFSTLTVSNMSPEDSSIYLCSVEVRSYGYTFGSGTRLTVV.

V is TRBV11-1 and J is TRBJ2-4; D unresolved. The CDR3 loop spans 13 amino acids. Trimming removed 6 bases at V and 8 bases at J, with 14 bases between. Germline CDR1 SGHAT, CDR2 FQDESV (reference sequence). CDR3 loop: CASSFTDSDIQYF. The CDR3 nucleotides read TGTGCCAGCAGTTTTACGGATTCGGACATTCAGTACTTC.

The chain recombines TRBV5-1 with TRBJ2-5; D remains ambiguous. The CDR3 sequence is 15 residues long. Germline V lookup: CDR1 SGHRS, CDR2 YFSETQ. The V end lost 0 bases, the J end lost 1 base, and 10 bases lay between the germline ends. The CDR3 bases are TGCGCCAGCAGCTTGGGAGGCCCGATCCAAGAGACCCAGTACTTC. This translates into CASSLGGPIQETQYF.

This clone was counted between two and nine times. The chain uses TRBV30 and TRBJ1-4, with D maybe TRBD1 (5 bases). CDR1 GTSNPN and CDR2 SVGIG come from the germline V gene (reference sequence). This CDR3 has 12 residues. Trimming shortened V by 3 bases and J by 14 bases, and 16 bases separated the two germline ends. The CDR3 bases are TGTGCCTGGAGGGTCAGTGGCCGGGGGCTGTTTTTT. As protein: CAWRVSGRGLFF. The full variable domain, completed using reference TRBV30 and TRBJ1-4, is SQTIHQWPATLVQPVGSPLSLECTVEGTSNPNLYWYRQAAGRGLQLLFYSVGIGQISSEVPQNLSASRPQDRQFILSSKKLLLSDSGFYLCAWRVSGRGLFFGSGTQLSVL.

This chain uses TRBV6-5 with TRBJ1-1; D ambiguous. The CDR3 has 13 residues. The V and J ends lost 3 bases and 1 base respectively, with 6 bases between them. CDR1 and CDR2 from the germline V gene are MNHEY and SVGAGI. In DNA form, the CDR3 reads TGTGCCAGCAGTTATAGGCAGAACACTGAAGCTTTCTTT. This codes for CASSYRQNTEAFF.

This CDR3 is CASSLDLRQNYGYTF. The CDR3 nucleotides are TGTGCCAGCAGCTTGGATCTGCGGCAGAACTATGGCTACACCTTC. The chain has TRBV5-4 and TRBJ1-2; D unresolved. V was pared by 0 bases and J by 2 bases, with 11 bases between. This CDR3 is 15 amino acids long. Germline CDR1 SGHNT, CDR2 YYREEE (reference sequence).

The V call is TRBV6-5, the J call TRBJ2-6, with unresolved D. Germline values: CDR1 MNHEY, CDR2 SVGAGI. The CDR3 has 16 amino acids. V gave up 2 bases and J gave up 11 bases, with 19 bases separating them. The CDR3 region has the DNA TGTGCCAGCAGTTACATGGATATATCAGGTCCGTACGTCCTGACTTTC. Translation: CASSYMDISGPYVLTF.

This chain uses TRBV10-3 with TRBJ1-1; TRBD1 matches at 9 bases. The CDR3 totals 16 residues. Trimming at V came to 7 bases and at J to 1 base, leaving 10 bases not matched to a gene. Germline assignment: CDR1 ENHRY and CDR2 SYGVKD. CDR3 coding DNA: TGTGCCATCAATGCCGGGACAGGGATGCCGAACACTGAAGCTTTCTTT. It is translated as CAINAGTGMPNTEAFF.

V and J are TRBV14 and TRBJ2-6, with D hard to call. This CDR3 is built from 16 residues. V was clipped by 1 base and J by 0 bases, with 7 bases between them. Germline loops: CDR1 SGHDN, CDR2 FVKESK. CDR3 sequence reads: CASSQARPSGANVLTF. The CDR3 DNA is TGTGCCAGCAGCCAAGCACGACCCTCTGGGGCCAACGTCCTGACTTTC. Drawing the rest from reference TRBV14 and TRBJ2-6, the complete variable domain is EAGVTQFPSHSVIEKGQTVTLRCDPISGHDNLYWYRRVMGKEIKFLLHFVKESKQDESGMPNNRFLAERTGGTYSTLKVQPAELEDSGVYFCASSQARPSGANVLTFGAGSRLTVL.

The rearrangement links TRBV27 to TRBJ1-2; TRBD1 matches 7 bases. The ends lost 5 bases at V and 0 bases at J; junction bases unmatched: 6. The CDR3 is made up of 15 amino acids. Germline CDR1 MNHEY, CDR2 SMNVEV (reference sequence). For the CDR3, the DNA is TGTGCCAGCAGTCCCGGGGACAGTACTAACTATGGCTACACCTTC. It specifies CASSPGDSTNYGYTF.

The CDR3 loop reads CASSFRRATNEKLFF. The DNA of the CDR3 is TGCGCCAGCAGCTTTCGGCGAGCAACTAATGAAAAACTGTTTTTT. The chain couples TRBV5-1 to TRBJ1-4; no firm D call. Trimming took 2 bases from V and 0 from J, leaving 8 bases between them. The CDR3 is 15 residues long. CDR1 and CDR2 from the germline V gene are SGHRS and YFSETQ.

The chain carries TRBV19 and TRBJ2-2; 9 nucleotides line up with TRBD1. The germline CDR1 and CDR2 sequences are LNHDA and SQIVND (reference sequence). The CDR3 loop spans 16 amino acids. J gave up 6 bases and V 4 bases, and 9 bases lay outside the gene matches. CDR3 loop: CASSTGDRVAAGELFF. In DNA form, the CDR3 reads TGTGCCAGTAGTACTGGGGACAGGGTGGCGGCCGGGGAGCTGTTTTTT. Looking up the rest from reference TRBV19 and TRBJ2-2 gives the full variable domain: DGGITQSPKYLFRKEGQNVTLSCEQNLNHDAMYWYRQDPGQGLRLIYYSQIVNDFQKGDIAEGYSVSREKKESFPLTVTSAQKNPTAFYLCASSTGDRVAAGELFFGEGSRLTVL.

Worth noting for this clone: Other DNA sequences of this sample code for an identical CDR3. The chain links TRBV25-1 to TRBJ1-6; 7 positions match TRBD1. CDR3 size: 15 residues. CDR1 and CDR2 (germline): MGHDK, SYGVNS. V dropped 7 bases and J dropped 6; count of bases not matched to a gene: 9. The CDR3 nucleotides are TGTGCCAGCACTGAGGGGGCCCGTCTTAATTCACCCCTCCACTTT. Translation: CASTEGARLNSPLHF. The variable domain in full, completed from reference TRBV25-1 and TRBJ1-6, reads EADIYQTPRYLVIGTGKKITLECSQTMGHDKMYWYQQDPGMELHLIHYSYGVNSTEKGDLSSESTVSRIRTEHFPLTLESARPSHTSQYLCASTEGARLNSPLHFGNGTRLTVT.

This chain uses TRBV19 with TRBJ2-7; D is unresolved. The germline CDR1 and CDR2 sequences are LNHDA and SQIVND (reference sequence). This CDR3 is 14 amino acids long. V was clipped by 3 bases and J by 3 bases, with 12 bases between them. CDR3: CASSILGEIYEQYF. The CDR3 DNA reads TGTGCCAGTAGTATCCTTGGGGAAATCTACGAGCAGTACTTC.

The chain combines TRBV29-1 with TRBJ2-7, with 9 bases identical to TRBD1. This CDR3 is 15 amino acids long. CDR1 is SQVTM and CDR2 is ANQGSEA in the germline V gene. Germline trimming cut 1 base from V and 5 bases from J; bases unmatched to any gene: 9. The CDR3 coding sequence is TGCAGCGTTGAAGTTGGGGGACAGGGTATCCACGAGCAGTACTTC. Amino acid sequence: CSVEVGGQGIHEQYF.